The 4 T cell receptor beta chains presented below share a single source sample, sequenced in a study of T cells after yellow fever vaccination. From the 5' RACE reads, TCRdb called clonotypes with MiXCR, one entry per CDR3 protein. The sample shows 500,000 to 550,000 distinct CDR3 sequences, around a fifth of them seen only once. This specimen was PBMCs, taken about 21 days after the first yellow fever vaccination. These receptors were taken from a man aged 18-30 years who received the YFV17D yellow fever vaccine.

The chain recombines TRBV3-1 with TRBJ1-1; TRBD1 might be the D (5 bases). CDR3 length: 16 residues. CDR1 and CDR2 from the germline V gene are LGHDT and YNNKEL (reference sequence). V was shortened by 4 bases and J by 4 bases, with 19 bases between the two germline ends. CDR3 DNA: TGTGCCAGCAGCCGAGGGGACGGAAGCTATGGCACTGAAGCTTTCTTT. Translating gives CASSRGDGSYGTEAFF.

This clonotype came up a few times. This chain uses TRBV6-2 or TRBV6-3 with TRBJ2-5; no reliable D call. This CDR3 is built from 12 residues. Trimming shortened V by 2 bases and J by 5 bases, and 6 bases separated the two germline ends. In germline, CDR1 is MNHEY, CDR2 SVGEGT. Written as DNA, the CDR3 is TGTGCCAGCAGTTACACAGCGGAGACCCAGTACTTC. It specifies CASSYTAETQYF.

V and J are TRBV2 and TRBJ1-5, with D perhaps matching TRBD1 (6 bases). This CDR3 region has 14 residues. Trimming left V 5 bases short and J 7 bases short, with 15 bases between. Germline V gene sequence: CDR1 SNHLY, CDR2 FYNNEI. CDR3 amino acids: CASSLAGAIQPQHF. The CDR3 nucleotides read TGTGCCAGCAGTTTAGCAGGGGCGATCCAGCCCCAGCATTTT.

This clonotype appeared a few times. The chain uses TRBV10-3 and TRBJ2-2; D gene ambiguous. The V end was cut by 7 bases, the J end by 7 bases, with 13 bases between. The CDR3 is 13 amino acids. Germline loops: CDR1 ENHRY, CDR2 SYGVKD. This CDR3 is CAITPLDNGELFF. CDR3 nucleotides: TGTGCCATCACCCCCTTGGATAACGGGGAGCTGTTTTTT.